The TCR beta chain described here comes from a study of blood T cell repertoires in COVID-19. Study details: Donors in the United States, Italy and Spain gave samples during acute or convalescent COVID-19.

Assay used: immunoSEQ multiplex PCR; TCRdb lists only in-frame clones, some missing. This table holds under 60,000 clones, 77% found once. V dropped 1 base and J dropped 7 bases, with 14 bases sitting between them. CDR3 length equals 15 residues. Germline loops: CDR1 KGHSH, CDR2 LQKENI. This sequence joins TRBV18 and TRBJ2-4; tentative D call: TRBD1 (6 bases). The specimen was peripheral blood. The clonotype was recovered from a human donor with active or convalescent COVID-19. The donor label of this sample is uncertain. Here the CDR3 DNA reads TGTGCCAGCTCACCACTGGACCCAGGGGCCAACATTCAGTACTTC. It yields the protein CASSPLDPGANIQYF.